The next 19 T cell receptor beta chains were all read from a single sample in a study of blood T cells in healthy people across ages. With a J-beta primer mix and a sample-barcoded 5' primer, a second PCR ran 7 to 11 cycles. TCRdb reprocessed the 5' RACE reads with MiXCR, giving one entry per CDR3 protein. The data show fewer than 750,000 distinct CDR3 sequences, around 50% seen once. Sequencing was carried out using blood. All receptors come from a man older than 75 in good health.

The CDR3: CSAGQQVGEQYF. The CDR3 DNA follows: TGCAGTGCTGGCCAGCAGGTTGGCGAGCAGTACTTC. J is TRBJ2-7 and V is TRBV20-1; D gene ambiguous. V was trimmed by 5 bases and J by 6 bases, leaving 14 bases between them. The CDR3 has 12 residues. Germline assignment: CDR1 DFQATT and CDR2 SNEGSKA (reference sequence).

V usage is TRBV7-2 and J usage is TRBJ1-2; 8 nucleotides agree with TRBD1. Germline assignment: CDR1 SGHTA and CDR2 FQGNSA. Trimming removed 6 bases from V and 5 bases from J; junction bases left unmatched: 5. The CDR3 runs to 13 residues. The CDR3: CASRQGALYGYTF. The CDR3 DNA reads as TGTGCCAGCAGGCAGGGGGCGCTTTATGGCTACACCTTC.

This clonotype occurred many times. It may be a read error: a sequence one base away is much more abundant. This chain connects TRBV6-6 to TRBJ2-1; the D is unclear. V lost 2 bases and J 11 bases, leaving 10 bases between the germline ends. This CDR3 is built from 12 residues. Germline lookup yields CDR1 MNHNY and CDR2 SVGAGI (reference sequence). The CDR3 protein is CASSYPVPQQFF. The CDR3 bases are TGTGCCAGCAGTTACCCCGTTCCCCAGCAGTTCTTC.

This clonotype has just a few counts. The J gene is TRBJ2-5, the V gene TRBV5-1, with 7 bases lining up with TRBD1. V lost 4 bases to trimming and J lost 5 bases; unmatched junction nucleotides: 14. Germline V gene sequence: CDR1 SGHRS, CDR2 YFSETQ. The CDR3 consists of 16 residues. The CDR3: CASSSLGRQGGETQYF. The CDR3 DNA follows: TGCGCCAGCAGCAGCTTGGGGAGACAGGGTGGTGAGACCCAGTACTTC.

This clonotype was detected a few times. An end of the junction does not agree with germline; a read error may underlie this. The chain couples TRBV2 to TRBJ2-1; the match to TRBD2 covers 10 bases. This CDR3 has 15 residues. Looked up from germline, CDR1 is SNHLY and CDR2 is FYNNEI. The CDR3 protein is CASRALAGPYNEQFF. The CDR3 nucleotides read TGTGCCAGCAGAGCACTAGCGGGACCATACAATGAGCAGTTCTTT.

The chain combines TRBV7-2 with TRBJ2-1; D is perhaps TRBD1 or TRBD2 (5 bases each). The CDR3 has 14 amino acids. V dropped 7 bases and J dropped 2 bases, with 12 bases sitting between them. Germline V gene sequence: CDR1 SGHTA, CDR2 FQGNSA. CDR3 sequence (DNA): TGTGCCAGCAACCCGAGAGGGGCCTACAATGAGCAGTTCTTC. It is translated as CASNPRGAYNEQFF.

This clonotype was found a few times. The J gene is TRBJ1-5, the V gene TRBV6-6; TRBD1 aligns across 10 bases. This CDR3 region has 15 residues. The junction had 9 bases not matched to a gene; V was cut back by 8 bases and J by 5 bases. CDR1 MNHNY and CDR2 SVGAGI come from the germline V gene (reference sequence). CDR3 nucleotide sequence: TGTGCCAGCCGGGACAGGGGCGGACAGGATCAGCCCCAGCATTTT. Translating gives CASRDRGGQDQPQHF.

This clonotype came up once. Here the CDR3 reads CASSQGNPSLETQYF. The CDR3 nucleotides read TGTGCCAGCAGCCAAGGAAATCCATCTCTCGAGACCCAGTACTTC. The rearrangement joins TRBV3-1 to TRBJ2-5; D is uncertain. The CDR3 length is 15 residues. V was cut by 1 base and J by 5 bases, with 14 bases left in between. Germline values: CDR1 LGHDT, CDR2 YNNKEL (reference sequence).

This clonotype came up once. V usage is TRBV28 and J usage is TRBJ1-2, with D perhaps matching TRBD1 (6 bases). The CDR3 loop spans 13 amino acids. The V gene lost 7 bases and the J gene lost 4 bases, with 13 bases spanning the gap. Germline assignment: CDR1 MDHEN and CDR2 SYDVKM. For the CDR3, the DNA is TGTGCCAGCAAAGGGGGGTCGGGCTATGGCTACACCTTC. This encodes CASKGGSGYGYTF.

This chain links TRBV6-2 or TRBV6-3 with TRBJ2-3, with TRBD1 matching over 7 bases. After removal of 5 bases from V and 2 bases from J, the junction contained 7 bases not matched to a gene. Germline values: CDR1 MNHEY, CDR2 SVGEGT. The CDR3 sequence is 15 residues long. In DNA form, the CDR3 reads TGTGCCAGCAGTCAAACGGGACAGATCACAGATACGCAGTATTTT. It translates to CASSQTGQITDTQYF.

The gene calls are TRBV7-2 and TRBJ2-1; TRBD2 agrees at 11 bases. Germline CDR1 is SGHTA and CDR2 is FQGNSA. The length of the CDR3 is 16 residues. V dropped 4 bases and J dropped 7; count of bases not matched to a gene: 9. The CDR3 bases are TGTGCCAGCAGCTCCCTCGCTAGCGGGGGGTATAATGAGCAGTTCTTC. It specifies CASSSLASGGYNEQFF.

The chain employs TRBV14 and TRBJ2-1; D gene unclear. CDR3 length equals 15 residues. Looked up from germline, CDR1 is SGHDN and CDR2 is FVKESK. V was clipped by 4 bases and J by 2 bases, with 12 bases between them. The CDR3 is CASSPLVGTYNEQFF. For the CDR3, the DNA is TGTGCCAGCAGCCCTCTAGTTGGAACCTACAATGAGCAGTTCTTC.

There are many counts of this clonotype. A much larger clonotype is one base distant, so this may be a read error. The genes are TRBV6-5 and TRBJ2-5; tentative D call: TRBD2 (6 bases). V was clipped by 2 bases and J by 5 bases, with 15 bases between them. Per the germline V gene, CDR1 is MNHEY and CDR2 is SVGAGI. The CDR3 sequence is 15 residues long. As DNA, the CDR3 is TGTGCCAGCAGTTACGCAGGAGGGGTCGGGGAGACCCAGTACTTC. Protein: CASSYAGGVGETQYF.

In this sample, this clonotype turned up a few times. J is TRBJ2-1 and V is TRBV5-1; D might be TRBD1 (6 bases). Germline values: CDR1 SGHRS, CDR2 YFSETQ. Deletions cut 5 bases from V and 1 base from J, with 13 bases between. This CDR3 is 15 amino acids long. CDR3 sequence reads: CASSRDTVSYNEQFF. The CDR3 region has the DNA TGCGCCAGCAGTAGGGACACCGTATCCTACAATGAGCAGTTCTTC.

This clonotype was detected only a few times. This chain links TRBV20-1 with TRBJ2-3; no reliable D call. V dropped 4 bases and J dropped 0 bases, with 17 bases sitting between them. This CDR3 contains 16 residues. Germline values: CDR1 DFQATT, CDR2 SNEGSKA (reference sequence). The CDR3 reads CSATSRARMSTDTQYF. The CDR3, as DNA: TGCAGTGCTACCTCCCGGGCGCGGATGAGCACAGATACGCAGTATTTT.

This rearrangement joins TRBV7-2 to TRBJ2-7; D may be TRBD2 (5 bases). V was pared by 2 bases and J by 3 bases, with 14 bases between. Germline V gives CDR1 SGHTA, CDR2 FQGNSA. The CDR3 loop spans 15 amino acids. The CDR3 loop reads CASSLSGSLHYEQYF. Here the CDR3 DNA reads TGTGCCAGCAGCTTATCGGGGTCCCTACACTACGAGCAGTACTTC.

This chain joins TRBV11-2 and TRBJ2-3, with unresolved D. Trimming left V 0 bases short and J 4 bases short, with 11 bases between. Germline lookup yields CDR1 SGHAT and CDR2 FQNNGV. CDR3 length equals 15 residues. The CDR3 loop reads CASSLDIGSADTQYF. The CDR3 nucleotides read TGTGCCAGCAGCTTAGATATCGGCAGCGCAGATACGCAGTATTTT.

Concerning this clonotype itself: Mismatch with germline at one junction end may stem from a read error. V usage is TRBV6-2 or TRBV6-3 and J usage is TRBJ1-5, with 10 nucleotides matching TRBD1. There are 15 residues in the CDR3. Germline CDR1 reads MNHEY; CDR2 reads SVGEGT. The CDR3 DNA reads TGTGCTAGCAGTTCGACAGGGGGCCTTAATCAGCCCCAGCATTTT. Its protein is CASSSTGGLNQPQHF.

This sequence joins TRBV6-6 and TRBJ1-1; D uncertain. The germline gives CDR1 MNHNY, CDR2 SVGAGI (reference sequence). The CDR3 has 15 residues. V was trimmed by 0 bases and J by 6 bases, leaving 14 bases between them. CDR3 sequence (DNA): TGTGCCAGCAGTTACTCGAGGGAGGTGGACGCTGAAGCTTTCTTT. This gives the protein CASSYSREVDAEAFF.